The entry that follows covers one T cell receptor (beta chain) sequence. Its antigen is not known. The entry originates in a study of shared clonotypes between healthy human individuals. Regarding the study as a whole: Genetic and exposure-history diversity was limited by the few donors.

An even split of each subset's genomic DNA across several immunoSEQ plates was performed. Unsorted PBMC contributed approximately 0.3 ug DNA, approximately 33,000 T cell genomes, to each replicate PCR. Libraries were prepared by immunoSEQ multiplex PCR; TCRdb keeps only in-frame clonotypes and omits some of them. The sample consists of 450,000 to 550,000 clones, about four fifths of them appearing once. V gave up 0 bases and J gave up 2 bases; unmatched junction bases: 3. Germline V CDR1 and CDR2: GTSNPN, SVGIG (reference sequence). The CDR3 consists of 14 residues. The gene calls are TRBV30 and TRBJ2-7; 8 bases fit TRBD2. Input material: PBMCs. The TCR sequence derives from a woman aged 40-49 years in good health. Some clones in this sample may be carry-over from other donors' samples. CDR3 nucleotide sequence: TGTGCCTGGAGTGTACGGGGGGGAACCTACGAGCAGTACTTC. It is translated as CAWSVRGGTYEQYF.